Listed here are 27 T cell receptor beta chains from one sample, sequenced in a study of blood T cell repertoires in COVID-19. Sequencing used immunoSEQ multiplex PCR; TCRdb keeps in-frame clones, though not all of them. The table shows 230,000 or so clones, with around 90% occurring only once. Sample: peripheral blood. The receptor set was obtained from a woman aged 60-75 years with COVID-19, enrolled during active disease.

Only one count was recorded for this clone. V usage is TRBV6-2 or TRBV6-3 and J usage is TRBJ2-2; TRBD1 matches at 7 bases. From germline, CDR1 is MNHEY and CDR2 SVGEGT. This CDR3 region has 15 residues. Unmatched junction bases numbered 11, after V lost 6 bases and J lost 7 bases. CDR3 DNA: TGTGCCAGCAGCACCCGACAGGGTAATATCGGGGAGCTGTTTTTT. The encoded protein is CASSTRQGNIGELFF.

The J gene is TRBJ2-7, the V gene TRBV30; tentatively, D is TRBD2 (5 bases). The ends were cut back, 6 bases at V and 4 bases at J, with 13 bases in the middle. This CDR3 is built from 12 residues. From germline, CDR1 is GTSNPN and CDR2 SVGIG (reference sequence). The DNA of the CDR3 is TGTGCCTGCCGGGGTAGAACATACGAGCAGTACTTC. Residues: CACRGRTYEQYF.

The V call is TRBV5-6, the J call TRBJ2-7; D unresolved. Trimming removed 4 bases from V and 6 bases from J, with 17 bases in between. This CDR3 is built from 14 residues. CDR1 and CDR2 from the germline V gene are SGHDT and YYEEEE. As DNA, the CDR3 is TGTGCCAGCAGCCCACTACAAAGGCGCCTCGAGCAGTACTTC. Residues: CASSPLQRRLEQYF. The whole variable domain, remainder taken from reference TRBV5-6 and TRBJ2-7, is DAGVTQSPTHLIKTRGQQVTLRCSPKSGHDTVSWYQQALGQGPQFIFQYYEEEERQRGNFPDRFSGHQFPNYSSELNVNALLLGDSALYLCASSPLQRRLEQYFGPGTRLTVT.

This chain links TRBV29-1 with TRBJ2-7; TRBD1 might be the D (5 bases). In germline, CDR1 is SQVTM, CDR2 ANQGSEA. CDR3 size: 12 residues. Between the trimmed V and J ends, which lost 4 bases and 0 bases, there was a span of 7 bases. The chain's CDR3 is CSVGDSSYEQYF. The CDR3 DNA reads as TGCAGCGTTGGAGACAGCTCCTACGAGCAGTACTTC.

The chain combines TRBV5-4 with TRBJ2-3; 8 nucleotides align to TRBD2. The V segment lost 0 bases and the J segment 4 bases; nucleotides outside the gene matches: 1. The CDR3 sequence is 14 residues long. Germline V gene data show CDR1 as SGHNT and CDR2 as YYREEE (reference sequence). CDR3 loop: CASSLGLAPDTQYF. The CDR3 coding sequence is TGTGCCAGCAGCTTGGGACTAGCGCCAGATACGCAGTATTTT.

V usage is TRBV7-3 and J usage is TRBJ2-3, with TRBD2 identical over 8 bases. CDR3 size: 17 residues. Losses at the gene ends were 0 bases for V and 1 base for J; bases not matched to a gene: 6. Germline lookup yields CDR1 SGHTA and CDR2 FQGTGA. CDR3 DNA: TGTGCCAGCAGCTTAACGGGGACTAGTAAGGGCACAGATACGCAGTATTTT. Amino acids: CASSLTGTSKGTDTQYF.

CDR3: CASSERQGNQPQHF. The CDR3 DNA reads as TGTGCCAGCAGTGAACGACAGGGTAATCAGCCCCAGCATTTT. This chain links TRBV6-1 with TRBJ1-5; 7 bases are a match to TRBD1. Germline V gene sequence: CDR1 MNHNS, CDR2 SASEGT. This CDR3 has 14 amino acids. V shed 2 bases and J 4 bases; nucleotides not matched to a gene: 2.

The genes are TRBV14 and TRBJ2-1; the D gene is possibly TRBD2 (6 bases). The CDR3 extends over 17 amino acids. V gave up 0 bases and J gave up 4 bases, with 16 bases separating them. Germline CDR1 and CDR2: SGHDN and FVKESK. As DNA, the CDR3 is TGTGCCAGCAGCCAAGATCGTGGGCCCGGGGGTTACAATGAGCAGTTCTTC. It specifies CASSQDRGPGGYNEQFF.

CDR3 DNA: TGTGCCAGCACCCTGGGGCCTGGGGGCAGGTACAATGAGCAGTTCTTC. This translates into CASTLGPGGRYNEQFF. The chain combines TRBV27 with TRBJ2-1; maybe TRBD1 (6 bases). Germline CDR1 is MNHEY and CDR2 is SMNVEV (reference sequence). V dropped 7 bases and J dropped 4 bases, with 20 bases sitting between them. The CDR3 is made up of 16 amino acids.

The chain combines TRBV2 with TRBJ1-2, with 8 bases lining up with TRBD1. Losses at the gene ends were 4 bases for V and 4 bases for J; bases not matched to a gene: 5. From germline, CDR1 is SNHLY and CDR2 FYNNEI. The CDR3 is made up of 14 amino acids. In DNA, the CDR3 is TGTGCCAGCAGTGTCCTAGACAGGGGCTATGGCTACACCTTC. Its translation is CASSVLDRGYGYTF. Filled out from reference TRBV2 and TRBJ1-2, the complete variable domain reads EPEVTQTPSHQVTQMGQEVILRCVPISNHLYFYWYRQILGQKVEFLVSFYNNEISEKSEIFDDQFSVERPDGSNFTLKIRSTKLEDSAMYFCASSVLDRGYGYTFGSGTRLTVV.

The chain combines TRBV5-5 with TRBJ1-1, with D possibly being TRBD1 (5 bases). The CDR3 runs to 15 residues. Germline V gives CDR1 SGHKS, CDR2 YYEKEE (reference sequence). The V and J ends lost 1 base and 1 base respectively, with 11 bases between them. The CDR3 DNA follows: TGTGCCAGCAGCTTGCGGGGGTCCCCGAACACTGAAGCTTTCTTT. Its translation is CASSLRGSPNTEAFF.

The sample holds many counts of this clone. CDR3 sequence: CASSTTGNEQYF. CDR3 DNA sequence: TGTGCCAGCAGCACGACAGGGAACGAGCAGTACTTC. The chain joins TRBV2 to TRBJ2-7, with 7 bases identical to TRBD1. Losses at the gene ends were 6 bases for V and 5 bases for J; bases not matched to a gene: 4. Germline loops: CDR1 SNHLY, CDR2 FYNNEI. CDR3 length equals 12 residues.

The rearrangement uses TRBV6-1 and TRBJ1-1, with D perhaps matching TRBD1 (5 bases). Between the trimmed V and J ends, which lost 3 bases and 5 bases, there was a span of 16 bases. CDR1 MNHNS and CDR2 SASEGT come from the germline V gene. This CDR3 is 15 amino acids long. DNA for the CDR3: TGTGCCAGCAGTGATCAGTGGACAAGGGCGACTGAAGCTTTCTTT. Protein: CASSDQWTRATEAFF.

The genes are TRBV19 and TRBJ2-1; TRBD2 matches at 7 bases. CDR1 and CDR2 (germline): LNHDA, SQIVND (reference sequence). The J segment lost 4 bases and the V segment lost 3 bases, leaving 3 bases of the junction unmatched. This CDR3 contains 14 residues. CDR3 coding DNA: TGTGCCAGTAGTATCGGGAGGAAGTACAATGAGCAGTTCTTC. Protein: CASSIGRKYNEQFF.

The V and J genes are TRBV5-1 and TRBJ1-1, with a possible D match to TRBD1 (6 bases). Germline V gene sequence: CDR1 SGHRS, CDR2 YFSETQ. This CDR3 has 15 amino acids. V was shortened by 1 base and J by 7 bases, with 17 bases between the two germline ends. The CDR3 DNA is TGCGCCAGCAGCTTGTCTTCCGGGACAAATAATGAAGCTTTCTTT. This encodes CASSLSSGTNNEAFF.

The genes are TRBV7-9 and TRBJ1-4; D is perhaps TRBD1 (5 bases). The CDR3 has 15 amino acids. CDR1 is SEHNR, CDR2 FQNEAQ, per germline (reference sequence). Trimming removed 5 bases at V and 0 bases at J, with 10 bases between. CDR3 bases: TGTGCCAGCAGCATCACAGGCCCAACTAATGAAAAACTGTTTTTT. Protein: CASSITGPTNEKLFF. Combining the CDR3 with reference TRBV7-9 and TRBJ1-4 gives the whole variable domain DTGVSQNPRHKITKRGQNVTFRCDPISEHNRLYWYRQTLGQGPEFLTYFQNEAQLEKSRLLSDRFSAERPKGSFSTLEIQRTEQGDSAMYLCASSITGPTNEKLFFGSGTQLSVL.

V and J are TRBV6-5 and TRBJ1-1; 8 bases are shared with TRBD1. V was pared by 5 bases and J by 0 bases, with 2 bases of the junction left unmatched. The CDR3 consists of 14 residues. Germline CDR1 and CDR2: MNHEY and SVGAGI. CDR3 coding DNA: TGTGCCAGCAGTCTCAGGGGGCTGAACACTGAAGCTTTCTTT. The encoded protein is CASSLRGLNTEAFF.

V usage is TRBV9 and J usage is TRBJ1-2; TRBD1 agrees at 7 bases. Germline loops: CDR1 SGDLS, CDR2 YYNGEE. The CDR3 consists of 14 residues. Trimming at V came to 4 bases and at J to 6 bases, leaving 9 bases not matched to a gene. DNA for the CDR3: TGTGCCAGCAGCCCTCGGACAGGAGGCGATGGCTACACCTTC. This encodes CASSPRTGGDGYTF.

This clone was detected only once. The chain has TRBV21-1 and TRBJ1-2; the D call of TRBD1 is as the table states it, not checked on the DNA. TRBV21-1 is a documented pseudogene. The CDR3 contains 15 residues. The CDR3 protein is CASSKLPTGAYGYTF. The CDR3 DNA reads as TGTGCCAGCAGCAAACTCCCGACAGGGGCCTATGGCTACACCTTC.

This chain joins TRBV27 and TRBJ1-2; 10 positions agree with TRBD1. V lost 6 bases and J lost 4; bases outside the gene matches: 5. The CDR3 totals 14 residues. Germline V gene sequence: CDR1 MNHEY, CDR2 SMNVEV (reference sequence). CDR3: CASRLGDRGYGYTF. DNA for the CDR3: TGTGCCAGCAGACTAGGGGACAGGGGCTATGGCTACACCTTC.

V and J are TRBV5-5 and TRBJ2-1; 8 bases align to TRBD2. J was trimmed by 6 bases and V by 0 bases; bases with no gene match: 5. The CDR3 length is 15 residues. Per germline, CDR1 SGHKS and CDR2 YYEKEE (reference sequence). The CDR3 sequence: CASSLEGLEINEQFF. CDR3 DNA: TGTGCCAGCAGCTTGGAGGGACTAGAGATCAATGAGCAGTTCTTC.

This clone was seen once. The chain links TRBV7-9 to TRBJ1-2, with unresolved D. There are 15 residues in the CDR3. Deletions cut 4 bases from V and 4 bases from J, with 16 bases between. Per germline, CDR1 SEHNR and CDR2 FQNEAQ (reference sequence). CDR3 protein: CASSSDPAVFYGYTF. CDR3 nucleotides: TGTGCCAGCAGCTCCGATCCCGCAGTGTTCTATGGCTACACCTTC.

J is TRBJ2-3 and V is TRBV11-2; 13 positions agree with TRBD2. V dropped 4 bases and J dropped 6; count of bases not matched to a gene: 4. Germline V gene data show CDR1 as SGHAT and CDR2 as FQNNGV. This CDR3 is built from 15 residues. CDR3 protein: CASSWGLAGPDTQYF. The CDR3 bases are TGTGCCAGCAGCTGGGGACTAGCGGGGCCCGATACGCAGTATTTT.

V gene TRBV12-3 or TRBV12-4 combines with J gene TRBJ1-1; D is unresolved. This CDR3 contains 13 residues. Trimming removed 2 bases at V and 0 bases at J, with 4 bases between. CDR3 protein: CASSLYMNTEAFF. As DNA, the CDR3 is TGTGCCAGCAGTTTATACATGAACACTGAAGCTTTCTTT.

The chain links TRBV11-1 to TRBJ2-1; D is possibly TRBD2 (6 bases). Trimming took off 7 bases at V and 7 bases at J, with 17 bases between the two ends. The V gene's germline CDR1 is SGHAT and CDR2 FQDESV (reference sequence). The CDR3 runs to 14 residues. CDR3 nucleotides: TGTGCCAGCACCCAAGGTGGGGGGTGGAATGAGCAGTTCTTC. It encodes CASTQGGGWNEQFF.

The rearrangement links TRBV5-1 to TRBJ2-5, with 8 bases lining up with TRBD1. V was pared by 4 bases and J by 6 bases, with 11 bases of the junction left unmatched. The CDR3 covers 15 residues. Germline V CDR1 and CDR2: SGHRS, YFSETQ. CDR3 sequence: CASSPRNDRGQTQYF. As DNA, the CDR3 is TGCGCCAGCAGCCCACGAAACGACAGGGGACAGACCCAGTACTTC. Looking up the rest from reference TRBV5-1 and TRBJ2-5 gives the full variable domain: KAGVTQTPRYLIKTRGQQVTLSCSPISGHRSVSWYQQTPGQGLQFLFEYFSETQRNKGNFPGRFSGRQFSNSRSEMNVSTLELGDSALYLCASSPRNDRGQTQYFGPGTRLLVL.

J is TRBJ2-3 and V is TRBV16; 9 bases agree with TRBD2. In germline, CDR1 is KGHSY, CDR2 FQNENV. There are 17 residues in the CDR3. Unmatched junction bases numbered 7, after V lost 1 base and J lost 2 bases. CDR3 in DNA: TGTGCCAGCAGCCAATTGTCTCGCGGGGGGGCCACAGATACGCAGTATTTT. The encoded protein is CASSQLSRGGATDTQYF.